This T cell receptor beta chain comes out of a study of radiotherapy plus CTLA-4 blockade in lung cancer. This table comes from immunoSEQ multiplex PCR, and its TCRdb copy is limited to in-frame clones, with some not included. This repertoire shows more than 50,000 clones, more than 70% found once; its top ten account for about 3.1%. CDR1 and CDR2 (germline): MNHEY, SVGAGI. V gave up 0 bases and J gave up 4 bases; unmatched junction bases: 5. The CDR3 runs 15 residues. This clonotype was obtained from a human donor with non-small cell lung cancer who had a complete response to radiotherapy plus ipilimumab. The input for sequencing was peripheral blood, taken from a patient treated with radiotherapy plus ipilimumab. The V and J genes are TRBV6-5 and TRBJ1-2, with TRBD1 matching 7 bases. CDR3 amino acids: CASSYSRTGFYGYTF. The CDR3 bases are TGTGCCAGCAGTTACTCGAGGACAGGCTTCTATGGCTACACCTTC.